Sequencing of this TCR beta chain was carried out in a study of blood T cells in healthy people across ages. For the study at large: About one barcoded TCR beta cDNA was captured per two T cells.

Regarding the study as a whole: CMV infection status of these donors was not known. TCR beta diversity correlated strongly with naive T cell percentage.

Points on this clonotype: Its antigen is not identified.

The CDR3 has 17 residues. J was trimmed by 0 bases and V by 5 bases; bases with no gene match: 7. Germline V CDR1 and CDR2: SGHAT, FQDESV (reference sequence). Then a second PCR, running roughly 6 to 12 cycles, was carried out with a sample-barcoded 5' primer and a J-beta primer mix. A 12-random-nucleotide template-switch adaptor tagged each cDNA molecule. TCRdb ran MiXCR on the 5' RACE reads and lists one entry per CDR3 protein. The sample contains 650,000 to 1,000,000 distinct CDR3 sequences, roughly 40% of which appear only once. This clonotype originated in a man aged 18 to 30 in good health. The specimen sequenced was blood. This chain joins TRBV11-1 and TRBJ2-6, with TRBD1 identical over 7 bases. This chain's CDR3 is CASSATGTLSGANVLTF. DNA of the CDR3: TGTGCCAGCAGCGCGACAGGGACCCTCTCTGGGGCCAACGTCCTGACTTTC.